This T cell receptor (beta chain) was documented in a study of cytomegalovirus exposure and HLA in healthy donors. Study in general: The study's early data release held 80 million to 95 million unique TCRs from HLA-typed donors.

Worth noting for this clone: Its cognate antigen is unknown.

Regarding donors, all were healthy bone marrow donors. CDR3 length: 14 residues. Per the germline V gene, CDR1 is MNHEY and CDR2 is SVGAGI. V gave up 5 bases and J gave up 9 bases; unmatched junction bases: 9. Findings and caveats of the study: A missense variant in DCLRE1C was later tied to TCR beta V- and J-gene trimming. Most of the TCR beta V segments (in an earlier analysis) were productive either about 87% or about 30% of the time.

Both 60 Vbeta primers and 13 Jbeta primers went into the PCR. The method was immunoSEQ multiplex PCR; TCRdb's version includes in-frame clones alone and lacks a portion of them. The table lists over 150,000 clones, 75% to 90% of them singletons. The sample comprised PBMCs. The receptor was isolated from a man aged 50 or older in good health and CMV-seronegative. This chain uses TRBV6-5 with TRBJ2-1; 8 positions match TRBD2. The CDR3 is CASSRSRGGGEQFF. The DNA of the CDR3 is TGTGCCAGCAGTCGTTCTCGGGGGGGCGGTGAGCAGTTCTTC.